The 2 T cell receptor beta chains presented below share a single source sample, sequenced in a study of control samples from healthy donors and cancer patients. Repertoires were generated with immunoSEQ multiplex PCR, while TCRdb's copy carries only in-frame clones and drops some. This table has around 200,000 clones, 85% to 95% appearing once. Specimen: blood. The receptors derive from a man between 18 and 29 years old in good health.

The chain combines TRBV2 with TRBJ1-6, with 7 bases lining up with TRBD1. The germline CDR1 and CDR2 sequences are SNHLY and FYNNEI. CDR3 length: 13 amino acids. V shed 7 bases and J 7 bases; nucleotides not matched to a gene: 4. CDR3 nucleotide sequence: TGTGCCAGCATGGAGGGGGCGAATTCACCCCTCCACTTT. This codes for CASMEGANSPLHF.

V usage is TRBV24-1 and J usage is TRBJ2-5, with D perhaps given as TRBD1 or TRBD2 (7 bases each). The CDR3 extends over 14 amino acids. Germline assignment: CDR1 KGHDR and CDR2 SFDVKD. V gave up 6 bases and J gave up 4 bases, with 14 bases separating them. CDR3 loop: CATSWAGGGETQYF. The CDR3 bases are TGTGCCACCAGTTGGGCAGGGGGGGGAGAGACCCAGTACTTC.